A single sample is the source of the 20 T cell receptor beta chains below, sequenced in a study of CD8 T cells in Susac syndrome. Roughly 0.45 to 1 ug RNA was reverse transcribed with random hexamers. MiXCR, run by TCRdb on the immunoSEQ multiplex PCR reads, gives a single entry per CDR3 protein. The table records tens of thousands of distinct CDR3 sequences, roughly 92% of them present only once. The sample was CD8+ T cells from PBMCs. The receptor set was obtained from a human donor in good health.

The chain is built from TRBV6-2 or TRBV6-3 and TRBJ2-7; D remains ambiguous. The length of the CDR3 is 12 residues. Germline values: CDR1 MNHEY, CDR2 SVGEGT. Trimming pared 2 bases from V and 2 bases from J, leaving 4 bases between. In DNA form, the CDR3 reads TGTGCCAGCAGTTACGGGACCTACGAGCAGTACTTC. Protein: CASSYGTYEQYF.

J is TRBJ2-1 and V is TRBV28; possibly TRBD1 for D (6 bases). Trimming left V 6 bases short and J 4 bases short, with 16 bases between. Germline V lookup: CDR1 MDHEN, CDR2 SYDVKM. CDR3 length: 15 residues. CDR3 in amino acids: CASSTADRPYNEQFF. Here the CDR3 DNA reads TGTGCCAGCAGCACCGCGGACAGACCTTACAATGAGCAGTTCTTC.

The chain is built from TRBV27 and TRBJ2-3; the D is unclear. This CDR3 has 16 amino acids. CDR1 is MNHEY, CDR2 SMNVEV, per germline (reference sequence). Trimming cost V 5 bases and J 5 bases, with 20 bases left between them. The CDR3, as DNA: TGTGCCAGCAGTCCCCTCGACCGGGTTGGGCAAGATACGCAGTATTTT. It translates to CASSPLDRVGQDTQYF.

This chain connects TRBV19 to TRBJ1-1; no reliable D call. The V and J ends lost 7 bases and 7 bases respectively, with 16 bases between them. The CDR3 runs 13 residues. CDR1 and CDR2 (germline): LNHDA, SQIVND (reference sequence). Here the CDR3 DNA reads TGTGCCAGTAAAAAGGGTTCGGGGATTGAAGCTTTCTTT. Protein: CASKKGSGIEAFF.

This rearrangement joins TRBV6-2 or TRBV6-3 to TRBJ2-5; D is unclear. This CDR3 contains 13 residues. Trimming shortened V by 4 bases and J by 5 bases, and 11 bases separated the two germline ends. Germline V gene lookup returns CDR1 MNHEY and CDR2 SVGEGT. CDR3 in amino acids: CASSFHKRETQYF. CDR3 nucleotides: TGTGCCAGCAGTTTCCATAAAAGGGAGACCCAGTACTTC.

This chain uses TRBV2 with TRBJ2-7; D is perhaps TRBD2 (6 bases). Germline CDR1 is SNHLY and CDR2 is FYNNEI. The CDR3 is made up of 13 amino acids. V gave up 8 bases and J gave up 1 base, with 12 bases separating them. The CDR3 region is CASSVEGSYEQYF. In nucleotides, the CDR3 is TGTGCCAGCTCCGTGGAGGGGTCCTACGAGCAGTACTTC.

The V and J genes are TRBV12-3 or TRBV12-4 and TRBJ2-1, with no clear D. The ends were cut back, 5 bases at V and 8 bases at J, with 16 bases in the middle. The CDR3 sequence is 14 residues long. CDR3 in amino acids: CASSLTSPWDEQFF. DNA of the CDR3: TGTGCCAGCAGTCTGACCTCTCCGTGGGATGAGCAGTTCTTC.

The CDR3 sequence: CASSQDLGRNGMADTQYF. DNA of the CDR3: TGTGCCAGCAGCCAAGATCTCGGACGGAATGGGATGGCAGATACGCAGTATTTT. The gene calls are TRBV3-1 and TRBJ2-3; no clear D. The V gene's germline CDR1 is LGHDT and CDR2 YNNKEL (reference sequence). V was trimmed by 0 bases and J by 4 bases, leaving 20 bases between them. The CDR3 has 18 amino acids.

The chain is built from TRBV19 and TRBJ1-6; D remains unclear. CDR1 is LNHDA, CDR2 SQIVND, per germline (reference sequence). The CDR3 contains 15 residues. V gave up 2 bases and J gave up 11 bases, with 16 bases separating them. CDR3: CASSIIRGTEAPLHF. The CDR3 DNA reads TGTGCCAGTAGTATAATACGGGGAACGGAGGCACCCCTCCACTTT.

J is TRBJ1-5 and V is TRBV27; D remains unclear. Between the trimmed V and J ends, which lost 2 bases and 3 bases, there was a span of 8 bases. This CDR3 has 14 residues. Germline V gene data show CDR1 as MNHEY and CDR2 as SMNVEV (reference sequence). The CDR3 nucleotides read TGTGCCAGCAGTTTAGCGGTTACCAATCAGCCCCAGCATTTT. As protein: CASSLAVTNQPQHF.

The DNA of the CDR3 is TGTGCCAGTAGTATGGACTTCAACGAGCAGTACTTC. Residues: CASSMDFNEQYF. The chain joins TRBV19 to TRBJ2-7, with a possible D match to TRBD2 (5 bases). Trimming took 3 bases from V and 5 from J, leaving 8 bases between them. CDR3 length: 12 amino acids. Germline CDR1 LNHDA, CDR2 SQIVND (reference sequence).

The chain links TRBV13 to TRBJ2-5; either TRBD1 or TRBD2 may supply D (5 bases each). The V and J ends lost 1 base and 5 bases respectively, with 11 bases between them. Germline CDR1 PRHDT, CDR2 FYEKMQ (reference sequence). The CDR3 runs to 14 residues. CDR3 nucleotide sequence: TGTGCCAGCAGCTTAGCAGGGACCCCGGAGACCCAGTACTTC. It yields the protein CASSLAGTPETQYF. The whole variable domain, filled in from reference TRBV13 and TRBJ2-5, reads AAGVIQSPRHLIKEKRETATLKCYPIPRHDTVYWYQQGPGQDPQFLISFYEKMQSDKGSIPDRFSAQQFSDYHSELNMSSLELGDSALYFCASSLAGTPETQYFGPGTRLLVL.

The chain has TRBV4-1 and TRBJ1-5; 8 bases match TRBD1. Losses at the gene ends were 4 bases for V and 6 bases for J; bases not matched to a gene: 8. From germline, CDR1 is MGHRA and CDR2 YSYEKL. The CDR3 length is 15 residues. CDR3 sequence: CASSLDRGEGQPQHF. The CDR3 DNA reads TGCGCCAGCAGCCTTGACAGGGGTGAGGGTCAGCCCCAGCATTTT.

This sequence joins TRBV12-3 or TRBV12-4 and TRBJ1-1; D is uncertain. CDR3 length equals 12 residues. The V and J ends lost 7 bases and 2 bases respectively, with 8 bases between them. The CDR3 DNA follows: TGTGCCAGCATAGTGGGAAACACTGAAGCTTTCTTT. As protein: CASIVGNTEAFF.

This chain uses TRBV6-4 with TRBJ2-1; the match to TRBD2 covers 8 bases. V was clipped by 8 bases and J by 5 bases; unmatched bases: 14. This CDR3 spans 16 amino acids. Germline V gene lookup returns CDR1 MRHNA and CDR2 SNTAGT. CDR3 residues: CASGGVAGGEDNEQFF. In DNA, the CDR3 is TGTGCCAGCGGTGGAGTCGCGGGGGGAGAGGACAATGAGCAGTTCTTC.

V is TRBV19 and J is TRBJ2-2; D unresolved. The CDR3 length is 15 residues. CDR1 LNHDA and CDR2 SQIVND come from the germline V gene (reference sequence). Trimming took off 4 bases at V and 2 bases at J, with 11 bases between the two ends. CDR3 residues: CASSTIRRNTGELFF. The CDR3, as DNA: TGTGCCAGTAGTACCATAAGGAGAAACACCGGGGAGCTGTTTTTT.

The chain carries TRBV7-9 and TRBJ2-3, with D possibly being TRBD1 (5 bases). The germline gives CDR1 SEHNR, CDR2 FQNEAQ (reference sequence). Deletions cut 5 bases from V and 0 bases from J, with 18 bases between. The CDR3 totals 17 residues. The CDR3 loop reads CASSPPAQGISTDTQYF. The CDR3 DNA sequence: TGTGCCAGCAGCCCGCCCGCGCAGGGAATAAGCACAGATACGCAGTATTTT.

The chain couples TRBV12-5 to TRBJ1-1, with 9 nucleotides matching TRBD1. Trimming took 3 bases from V and 5 from J; bases not matched to a gene: 1. This CDR3 has 13 amino acids. Germline CDR1 and CDR2: LGHNT and FRNRAP. The DNA for the CDR3 is TGTGCTAGTGGTTTCGGGACAGGGACTGAAGCTTTCTTT. This translates into CASGFGTGTEAFF.

The rearrangement joins TRBV29-1 to TRBJ2-1; D remains ambiguous. The V end was cut by 5 bases, the J end by 5 bases, with 7 bases between. CDR1 and CDR2 from the germline V gene are SQVTM and ANQGSEA. The CDR3 extends over 11 amino acids. DNA for the CDR3: TGCAGCGTTAGTGGTGACAATGAGCAGTTCTTC. This translates into CSVSGDNEQFF.

The CDR3 spells CASGFLTGATNTEAFF. CDR3 coding DNA: TGTGCTAGTGGTTTTCTGACAGGGGCAACGAACACTGAAGCTTTCTTT. The V gene is TRBV12-5, the J gene TRBJ1-1, with TRBD1 matching over 8 bases. V trimming: 3 bases; J trimming: 1 base; junction bases outside the gene matches: 7. The germline gives CDR1 LGHNT, CDR2 FRNRAP. This CDR3 has 16 amino acids.